This is a list of T cell receptor beta chains from one sample in a study of T-cell reconstitution after alpha-beta-depleted transplantation in children. TCRdb ran MiXCR on the PCR reads and lists one entry per CDR3 protein. Of 250,000 to 400,000 distinct CDR3 sequences in the sample, about a quarter are singletons; the top ten hold roughly 9.8%. The source was PBMCs, mostly from graft donor cells, collected 180 days after TCRalphabeta/CD19-depleted stem cell transplant. These TCRs come from a male patient younger than 18 who had a stem cell transplant for acute lymphoblastic leukemia, so the T cells may come from the graft donor. CDR3s include the opening cysteine and the closing phenylalanine or tryptophan. A D gene is named only where the DNA matches it firmly. Where a row states a size, it is once, few, many or the class of an expanded clone; other rows omit it.

V gene	D gene	J gene	clone size	CDR3 length	CDR3 DNA	CDR3 protein
TRBV11-2	NA	TRBJ2-6	NA	16	TGTGCCAGCAGCGCGCGGACAGTCTCTGGGGCCAACGTCCTGACTTTC	CASSARTVSGANVLTF
TRBV19	TRBD2	TRBJ2-7	NA	18	TGTGCCAGTACCCCGCAAGGGATCCAGGAGCGGGGTGACTACGAGCAGTACTTC	CASTPQGIQERGDYEQYF
TRBV5-1	TRBD1	TRBJ2-1	few	13	TGCGCCAGCAGCCTCGTAGGGGGCGATGAGCAGTTCTTC	CASSLVGGDEQFF
TRBV11-3	TRBD2	TRBJ2-3	NA	17	TGTGCCAGCAGCTTTGGCGGGAGGGCCGATATCGCAGATACGCAGTATTTT	CASSFGGRADIADTQYF
TRBV7-2	TRBD2	TRBJ2-1	few	16	TGTGCCAGCAGCTTAATCGGACTAGCGGGTTACAATGAGCAGTTCTTC	CASSLIGLAGYNEQFF
TRBV6-1	TRBD1	TRBJ1-4	NA	15	TGTGCCAGCAGCCTTTGGGGACAGAGAGGGGAAAAACTGTTTTTT	CASSLWGQRGEKLFF
TRBV10-3	NA	TRBJ1-4	few	13	TGTGCCATCAGGACAGCAACTAATGAAAAACTGTTTTTT	CAIRTATNEKLFF
TRBV7-3	NA	TRBJ1-1	few	16	TGTGCCAGCAGCTTATCGGCAGGGCCAGAAAACACTGAAGCTTTCTTT	CASSLSAGPENTEAFF
TRBV20-1	TRBD2	TRBJ2-5	NA	15	TGCAGTGCGGGGGAGGGTACTAGCTCCGGAGAGACCCAGTACTTC	CSAGEGTSSGETQYF
TRBV12-3/TRBV12-4	TRBD2	TRBJ2-2	NA	20	TGTGCCAGCAGTCCTTTCACGGGACTAGCGGGAGGAAATGAGGCCGGGGAGCTGTTTTTT	CASSPFTGLAGGNEAGELFF
TRBV7-3	NA	TRBJ2-7	NA	13	TGTGCCAGCAGCTTAGTGAAAAACGGAGCGCAGTACTTC	CASSLVKNGAQYF
TRBV10-2	TRBD2	TRBJ2-3	NA	14	TGCGCCAGCAGGGGACTAGCGGGTGAAGGTACGCAGTATTTT	CASRGLAGEGTQYF
TRBV11-2	NA	TRBJ1-5	few	13	TGTGCCAGCAGCTCCAGGCCCAATCAGCCCCAGCATTTT	CASSSRPNQPQHF
TRBV27	TRBD2	TRBJ2-3	NA	17	TGTGCCAGCAGTTTCGGGACTAGCGGGGTCCGTTGGTATACGCAGTATTTT	CASSFGTSGVRWYTQYF
TRBV9	NA	TRBJ2-7	few	13	TGTGCCAGCAGCCCCCGGTTGCACTACGAGCAGTACTTC	CASSPRLHYEQYF
TRBV4-1	TRBD2	TRBJ2-3	many	17	TGCGCCAGCAGCCAAGATTCTGCGGGAGAGTGGGGGGATACGCAGTATTTT	CASSQDSAGEWGDTQYF
TRBV27	TRBD1	TRBJ1-1	NA	18	TGTGCCAGCAGTTTGAAGCCGCCGGGACAGGTTTTGAACACTGAAGCTTTCTTT	CASSLKPPGQVLNTEAFF
TRBV5-1	NA	TRBJ2-7	NA	14	TGCGCCAGCAGCTTGGTTGTTAGCTCCTACGAGCAGTACTTC	CASSLVVSSYEQYF
TRBV12-3/TRBV12-4	NA	TRBJ1-1	NA	14	TGTGCCAGCAGTTTTGGGGGCAGGGACACTGAAGCTTTCTTT	CASSFGGRDTEAFF
TRBV7-6	TRBD1	TRBJ2-7	NA	16	TGTGCCAGCAGCTATAAGGGCCCACAGGGGTTCCACGAGCAGTACTTC	CASSYKGPQGFHEQYF
TRBV7-6	NA	TRBJ2-2	NA	13	TGTGCCAGCAGCCCCAAAGGGTCGGGGGAGCTGTTTTTT	CASSPKGSGELFF
TRBV5-6	NA	TRBJ2-5	few	14	TGTGCCAGCAGCTTGCGTCTAGGAGGGGAGACCCAGTACTTC	CASSLRLGGETQYF
TRBV20-1	NA	TRBJ2-1	NA	10	TGCAGTGCTCGGGGCACTGAGCAGTTCTTC	CSARGTEQFF
TRBV5-1	TRBD2	TRBJ2-1	NA	16	TGCGCCAGCAGCCCCTCAGGACTAGCGGGAATGGATGAGCCGTTCTTC	CASSPSGLAGMDEPFF
TRBV28	NA	TRBJ2-5	NA	13	TGTGCCAGCAGCGACGAGCCCGTGGTGACCCAGTACTTC	CASSDEPVVTQYF